This T cell receptor beta chain was observed in a study of blood T cell repertoires in COVID-19. Study background: Spain, Italy and the United States supplied samples that represented acute and convalescent COVID-19.

Assay: immunoSEQ multiplex PCR; the TCRdb copy retains only in-frame clones and omits some. Of 70,000 to 90,000 clones detected, roughly 88% appear once; the ten largest clones hold approximately 46%. The receptor comes from a human donor in a cohort sampled during active COVID-19. The sequenced sample consisted of peripheral blood.

Written as DNA, the CDR3 is TGTGCCAGCAGCGGAGCTAGCGGGAGCGGAAATACGCAGTATTTT. Its translation is CASSGASGSGNTQYF. This sequence joins TRBV9 and TRBJ2-3, with TRBD2 matching 10 bases. The germline V gene has CDR1 SGDLS and CDR2 YYNGEE. Germline trimming cut 3 bases from V and 7 bases from J; bases unmatched to any gene: 8. This CDR3 is built from 15 residues.